These 32 T cell receptor beta chains came from one sample sequenced in a study of T cells in Graves' hyperthyroidism and ophthalmopathy. The TCR beta CDR3 regions underwent amplification using RNA transcripts as the source. When the TCR CDR3 underwent first-round RT-PCR, the HTBI primer set was used. TCRdb re-called the multiplex PCR reads through MiXCR, storing one row per CDR3 protein. The sample consists of 200,000 to 250,000 distinct CDR3 sequences, approximately 25% of them appearing once. Sequencing was carried out using blood. The source is a woman between 40 and 55 years old with Graves' ophthalmopathy.

There are a few counts of this clonotype. This chain links TRBV7-2 with TRBJ1-5; no definite D call. The V end was cut by 5 bases, the J end by 5 bases, with 7 bases between. The CDR3 contains 12 residues. In germline, CDR1 is SGHTA, CDR2 FQGNSA. CDR3 in amino acids: CASSPRDQPQHF. In DNA form, the CDR3 reads TGTGCCAGCAGCCCGAGGGATCAGCCCCAGCATTTT.

This chain uses TRBV6-1 with TRBJ2-5; a weak D match, TRBD1 (6 bases). Trimming removed 10 bases at V and 1 base at J, with 16 bases between. The germline gives CDR1 MNHNS, CDR2 SASEGT. The CDR3 extends over 14 amino acids. CDR3 protein: CATAPQGSQETQYF. CDR3 in DNA: TGTGCCACCGCCCCGCAGGGGTCCCAAGAGACCCAGTACTTC.

This clonotype was counted many times. The V gene is TRBV6-5, the J gene TRBJ1-1; D gene unclear. V was trimmed by 7 bases and J by 3 bases, leaving 15 bases between them. The CDR3 spans 14 residues. CDR1 is MNHEY and CDR2 is SVGAGI in the germline V gene. CDR3: CASTEQLGYTEAFF. CDR3 in DNA: TGTGCCAGCACCGAACAGCTTGGGTACACTGAAGCTTTCTTT.

This clonotype was seen at least ten times. This rearrangement joins TRBV27 to TRBJ2-7, with D perhaps TRBD2 (7 bases). The CDR3 covers 14 residues. The V gene's germline CDR1 is MNHEY and CDR2 SMNVEV (reference sequence). Trimming took 6 bases from V and 2 from J, leaving 14 bases between them. Written as DNA, the CDR3 is TGTGCCAGCAGCCCCGGGGGGCTCCCCTACGAGCAGTACTTC. Its translation is CASSPGGLPYEQYF.

There are many counts of this clonotype. The gene calls are TRBV19 and TRBJ2-5; TRBD2 is a possible D gene (8 bases). The CDR3 extends over 16 amino acids. Germline CDR1 LNHDA, CDR2 SQIVND (reference sequence). V was clipped by 6 bases and J by 4 bases, with 21 bases between them. CDR3 loop: CASRAQGTREIETQYF. The CDR3, as DNA: TGTGCCAGTAGAGCACAGGGGACTAGGGAAATAGAGACCCAGTACTTC.

This clonotype was found many times. V and J are TRBV20-1 and TRBJ1-1; no firm D call. The CDR3 contains 13 residues. CDR1 is DFQATT and CDR2 is SNEGSKA in the germline V gene (reference sequence). V was pared by 3 bases and J by 4 bases, with 12 bases between. CDR3 DNA: TGCAGTGCTAGCCGAGGGCAGCTCACTGAAGCTTTCTTT. Encoded protein: CSASRGQLTEAFF.

In this sample, this clonotype turned up many times. This rearrangement joins TRBV28 to TRBJ1-2; D possibly corresponds to TRBD1 (6 bases). Per the germline V gene, CDR1 is MDHEN and CDR2 is SYDVKM. The CDR3 contains 14 residues. The ends were cut back, 5 bases at V and 6 bases at J, with 16 bases in the middle. In DNA, the CDR3 is TGTGCCAGCAGTAACCCCCGGGGGGGCGATGGCTACACCTTC. Protein sequence: CASSNPRGGDGYTF.

Ten or more counts support this clonotype. This chain connects TRBV28 to TRBJ2-6; 8 bases fit TRBD1. The CDR3 loop spans 16 amino acids. CDR1 is MDHEN, CDR2 SYDVKM, per germline. The V gene end was trimmed by 2 bases and the J gene end by 2 bases; junction bases not matched to a gene: 2. In nucleotides, the CDR3 is TGTGCCAGCAGTTTAGAGACAGGGGCTGGGGCCAACGTCCTGACTTTC. Protein sequence: CASSLETGAGANVLTF.

This clonotype was counted many times. The V gene is TRBV5-1, the J gene TRBJ2-7, with TRBD2 matching 11 bases. The V gene's germline CDR1 is SGHRS and CDR2 YFSETQ. The CDR3 extends over 14 amino acids. With V trimmed by 6 bases and J by 4 bases, 6 bases remained unmatched. The CDR3 bases are TGCGCCAGCACACTAGCGGGAGATCTTTACGAGCAGTACTTC. This codes for CASTLAGDLYEQYF.

This clonotype was observed at least ten times. V usage is TRBV7-3 and J usage is TRBJ2-3, with 14 positions matching TRBD2. The V gene end was trimmed by 2 bases and the J gene end by 1 base; junction bases not matched to a gene: 2. CDR3 size: 17 residues. Germline V lookup: CDR1 SGHTA, CDR2 FQGTGA. The CDR3 nucleotides are TGTGCCAGCAGCTTACGACTAGCGGGAGGGGGCACAGATACGCAGTATTTT. Its translation is CASSLRLAGGGTDTQYF.

This clonotype was observed at least ten times. This chain connects TRBV15 to TRBJ2-3, with 8 nucleotides matching TRBD2. Germline-derived CDR1 and CDR2 are LNHNV and YYDKDF (reference sequence). This CDR3 region has 16 residues. Trimming at V came to 5 bases and at J to 6 bases, leaving 13 bases not matched to a gene. The chain's CDR3 is CATSFRPSGRGDTQYF. CDR3 DNA: TGTGCCACCAGCTTCCGTCCTAGCGGGCGGGGGGATACGCAGTATTTT.

This clonotype has a handful of counts. This chain uses TRBV12-3 or TRBV12-4 with TRBJ2-7; TRBD1 might be the D (6 bases). Trimming shortened V by 2 bases and J by 4 bases, and 15 bases separated the two germline ends. The CDR3 has 15 amino acids. DNA of the CDR3: TGTGCCAGCAGTTTACAGGGGATAGTCGAGTACGAGCAGTACTTC. Its translation: CASSLQGIVEYEQYF.

This clonotype showed up just a few times. This chain connects TRBV6-2 or TRBV6-3 to TRBJ2-7, with D possibly TRBD1 on 6 matching bases. Germline CDR1 and CDR2: MNHEY and SVGEGT. CDR3 length equals 13 residues. Trimming took 2 bases from V and 2 from J, leaving 7 bases between them. CDR3 nucleotide sequence: TGTGCCAGCAGTTACGACAGGACCTACGAGCAGTACTTC. The encoded protein is CASSYDRTYEQYF.

This clonotype was counted ten times or more. The genes are TRBV5-6 and TRBJ2-5; D may be TRBD1 (6 bases). The CDR3 is 16 amino acids. V was cut by 4 bases and J by 3 bases, with 19 bases left in between. CDR1 and CDR2 (germline): SGHDT, YYEEEE. The CDR3 DNA follows: TGTGCCAGCAGCCGCTACCGGGACACCCAAGAAGAGACCCAGTACTTC. Amino acid sequence: CASSRYRDTQEETQYF.

This clonotype was seen ten or more times. This chain links TRBV6-1 with TRBJ2-7; D may be TRBD1 or TRBD2 (6 bases each). This CDR3 region has 14 residues. The germline CDR1 and CDR2 sequences are MNHNS and SASEGT. The V gene lost 4 bases and the J gene lost 6 bases, with 16 bases spanning the gap. CDR3 protein: CASSGLRQEGEQYF. The CDR3 coding sequence is TGTGCCAGCAGTGGACTTAGACAGGAGGGCGAGCAGTACTTC.

This clonotype was observed at least ten times. The CDR3 DNA reads TGCAGTGCTCCCCGACAGAGGGGGAACACTGAAGCTTTCTTT. This codes for CSAPRQRGNTEAFF. The V call is TRBV20-1, the J call TRBJ1-1, with D perhaps TRBD1 (5 bases). CDR1 DFQATT and CDR2 SNEGSKA come from the germline V gene (reference sequence). This CDR3 contains 14 residues. Trimming left V 5 bases short and J 1 base short, with 14 bases between.

This clonotype was counted ten times or more. The rearrangement joins TRBV11-3 to TRBJ2-5; D gene unclear. The CDR3 is 14 residues long. In germline, CDR1 is SGHNT, CDR2 YENEEA. Trimming took 5 bases from V and 1 from J, leaving 11 bases between them. In DNA form, the CDR3 reads TGTGCCAGCAGCCAAAGAGACGGCCAAGAGACCCAGTACTTC. Translated: CASSQRDGQETQYF. Full variable domain (outside the CDR3, taken from reference TRBV11-3 and TRBJ2-5): EAGVVQSPRYKIIEKKQPVAFWCNPISGHNTLYWYLQNLGQGPELLIRYENEEAVDDSQLPKDRFSAERLKGVDSTLKIQPAELGDSAVYLCASSQRDGQETQYFGPGTRLLVL.

In this sample, this clonotype turned up many times. The rearrangement links TRBV2 to TRBJ2-2; 10 bases are a match to TRBD1. The CDR3 length is 14 residues. From germline, CDR1 is SNHLY and CDR2 FYNNEI. Germline trimming cut 5 bases from V and 8 bases from J; bases unmatched to any gene: 5. The CDR3 sequence: CASSQDRGLGELFF. As DNA, the CDR3 is TGTGCCAGCAGTCAAGACAGGGGGCTTGGGGAGCTGTTTTTT.

The CDR3 region has the DNA TGCAGTGGCAGGGGAGGCCAAGAGACCCAGTACTTC. Its protein product is CSGRGGQETQYF. V and J are TRBV20-1 and TRBJ2-5, with D perhaps matching TRBD1 or TRBD2 (6 bases each). Looked up from germline, CDR1 is DFQATT and CDR2 is SNEGSKA (reference sequence). The CDR3 runs 12 residues. Trimming took off 7 bases at V and 1 base at J, with 10 bases between the two ends.

This clonotype was counted ten times or more. This CDR3 reads CASSRPGVDEQYF. DNA of the CDR3: TGTGCCAGCAGCCGCCCAGGGGTGGACGAGCAGTACTTC. The chain joins TRBV28 to TRBJ2-7; D is perhaps TRBD1 (6 bases). Looked up from germline, CDR1 is MDHEN and CDR2 is SYDVKM. Trimming cost V 6 bases and J 5 bases, with 14 bases left between them. This CDR3 contains 13 residues.

Many counts were recorded for this clonotype. The gene calls are TRBV12-3 or TRBV12-4 and TRBJ2-6, with no clear D. CDR3 size: 14 residues. Trimming pared 6 bases from V and 0 bases from J, leaving 6 bases between. This CDR3 reads CASSPSSGANVLTF. The CDR3, as DNA: TGTGCCAGCAGCCCCAGCTCTGGGGCCAACGTCCTGACTTTC.

Concerning this clonotype: A single base separates this from a much larger clone, so it may be a read error. The rearrangement uses TRBV13 and TRBJ2-7; 10 bases map to TRBD2. The CDR3 is made up of 15 amino acids. Germline V gene lookup returns CDR1 PRHDT and CDR2 FYEKMQ (reference sequence). The CDR3 loop is CASSGLAGVIDEQSF. DNA of the CDR3: TGTGCCAGCAGCGGTCTAGCGGGAGTCATCGACGAGCAGTCCTTC.

This clonotype was counted at least ten times. This chain connects TRBV6-1 to TRBJ1-1; D gene ambiguous. The CDR3 has 13 amino acids. Trimming removed 4 bases from V and 2 bases from J, with 8 bases in between. Germline CDR1 MNHNS, CDR2 SASEGT. The CDR3 loop is CASSGGFNTEAFF. The CDR3 coding sequence is TGTGCCAGCAGTGGCGGATTCAACACTGAAGCTTTCTTT.

In this sample, this clonotype turned up many times. The chain joins TRBV27 to TRBJ1-5; no reliable D call. The ends were cut back, 8 bases at V and 9 bases at J, with 11 bases in the middle. Germline V CDR1 and CDR2: MNHEY, SMNVEV (reference sequence). The CDR3 totals 11 residues. CDR3 sequence reads: CASGLGAPQHF. The CDR3 DNA is TGTGCCAGCGGCCTGGGAGCGCCCCAGCATTTT.

This clonotype was detected many times. The rearrangement joins TRBV29-1 to TRBJ2-7; TRBD2 agrees at 10 bases. The trim removed 4 bases at V and 4 bases at J, leaving 4 bases unmatched. Germline V gives CDR1 SQVTM, CDR2 ANQGSEA. The CDR3 consists of 13 residues. CDR3 coding DNA: TGCAGCGTTGTTCCAGCGGGAGGGTACGAGCAGTACTTC. This codes for CSVVPAGGYEQYF.

This clonotype was detected many times. The chain has TRBV14 and TRBJ1-1; D unresolved. This CDR3 spans 14 amino acids. The V end lost 1 base, the J end lost 1 base, and 7 bases lay between the germline ends. In germline, CDR1 is SGHDN, CDR2 FVKESK. CDR3 in amino acids: CASSQGGENTEAFF. The DNA for the CDR3 is TGTGCCAGCAGCCAAGGGGGTGAGAACACTGAAGCTTTCTTT.

In its sample, this clonotype was seen many times. The chain employs TRBV25-1 and TRBJ1-2; D gene unclear. Trimming removed 4 bases from V and 8 bases from J, with 17 bases in between. The CDR3 spans 14 residues. The germline gives CDR1 MGHDK, CDR2 SYGVNS. The CDR3 region is CASSAPERRGGYTF. For the CDR3, the DNA is TGTGCCAGCAGTGCCCCTGAGAGGAGAGGGGGCTACACCTTC.

The chain links TRBV6-1 to TRBJ2-7; TRBD1 is a possible D gene (7 bases). Germline values: CDR1 MNHNS, CDR2 SASEGT. The CDR3 spans 14 residues. The ends were cut back, 6 bases at V and 2 bases at J, with 14 bases in the middle. The chain's CDR3 is CASRETGRTYEQYF. The CDR3 DNA is TGTGCCAGCAGAGAGACAGGGAGGACCTACGAGCAGTACTTC.

This clonotype was seen ten or more times. The chain joins TRBV5-1 to TRBJ1-1; 8 bases match TRBD1. The length of the CDR3 is 14 residues. The germline V gene encodes CDR1 SGHRS and CDR2 YFSETQ. V gave up 1 base and J gave up 3 bases; unmatched junction bases: 2. The CDR3 sequence is CASSLSQGDTEAFF. CDR3 DNA sequence: TGCGCCAGCAGCTTGTCACAGGGGGACACTGAAGCTTTCTTT.

There are many counts of this clonotype. V usage is TRBV6-1 and J usage is TRBJ1-5, with 9 positions matching TRBD1. This CDR3 is built from 16 residues. Losses at the gene ends were 2 bases for V and 4 bases for J; bases not matched to a gene: 6. Germline V CDR1 and CDR2: MNHNS, SASEGT. The CDR3, as DNA: TGTGCCAGCAGTGAATACAGGGGGCGCGGGAATCAGCCCCAGCATTTT. As protein: CASSEYRGRGNQPQHF.

This chain connects TRBV6-5 to TRBJ2-7, with no clear D. This CDR3 is built from 10 residues. Germline loops: CDR1 MNHEY, CDR2 SVGAGI. Trimming took 8 bases from V and 6 from J, leaving 8 bases between them. CDR3 sequence: CASGWLEQYF. The CDR3, as DNA: TGTGCCAGCGGCTGGCTCGAGCAGTACTTC.

In DNA, the CDR3 is TGCAGCGTTGCAGCAGGGTGGGATGAAGCTTTCTTT. Protein product: CSVAAGWDEAFF. This chain links TRBV29-1 with TRBJ1-1; a weak D match, TRBD1 (5 bases). Germline V gene data show CDR1 as SQVTM and CDR2 as ANQGSEA. Trimming took 4 bases from V and 7 from J, leaving 13 bases between them. The CDR3 contains 12 residues.